The clone carrying this TCR beta chain was seen only a few times. This entry belongs to a study of blood T cell repertoires in COVID-19. Study at large: Some COVID-19 samples were acute and others convalescent; all came from the United States, Italy and Spain.

The assay was immunoSEQ multiplex PCR, and TCRdb's table has in-frame clones only and misses some. This sample has some 200,000 clones, with roughly 91% found just once. Germline CDR1 SNHLY, CDR2 FYNNEI. The CDR3 runs 14 residues. The germline V and J ends were trimmed by 2 bases and 2 bases, with 8 bases remaining between them. This chain joins TRBV2 and TRBJ2-3; D gene uncertain. The clonotype originates from a man aged 40-55 years with active or convalescent COVID-19. The sample taken for sequencing was peripheral blood. The CDR3 region has the DNA TGTGCCAGCAGTGAAATGGCTTCCACAGATACGCAGTATTTT. Residues: CASSEMASTDTQYF.